This TCR beta chain was found in a study of a mutant IDH1 vaccine in newly diagnosed glioma. Measured with immunoSEQ multiplex PCR; TCRdb has only the in-frame clones, and not every one. The data show under 55,000 clones, 91% seen once. Described time point: week 11, during vaccination. Each dose of the vaccine consisted of 300 ug of mutant IDH1 20-mer peptide, with topical imiquimod. The CDR3 loop spans 15 amino acids. Deletions cut 7 bases from V and 1 base from J, with 17 bases between. CDR1 is MGHRA, CDR2 YSYEKL, per germline. A note on this clone: Its antigen remains unidentified.

The chain has TRBV4-1 and TRBJ2-7; D may be TRBD1 or TRBD2 (5 bases each). Sequenced material: PBMCs, taken from a glioma patient whose treatment included an IDH1 peptide vaccine. This TCR was recovered from a man aged 45-60 years with glioma. The CDR3, as DNA: TGCGCCAGCAACTCGGGACCAATGGGTTCCTACGAGCAGTACTTC. Its translation is CASNSGPMGSYEQYF.